Presented here are 27 T cell receptor beta chains from one specimen sequenced in a study of T cell changes during pregnancy in multiple sclerosis (dated by TCRdb to the late 2010s). Library preparation employed the immunoSEQ multiplex PCR assay. TCRdb provides this immuneACCESS table in a form limited to in-frame rearrangements. Some clones are lacking; in checked studies, under half of them reflect an unresolved V gene, and why the rest are absent is not known. For this sample there are around 35,000 clones; 90% appear just once. 9.5% to 15% of the sample is taken by the ten largest. The sample was CD8+ T cells from peripheral blood mononuclear cells, taken in the first trimester of pregnancy. These TCRs come from a female donor with multiple sclerosis, enrolled in a pregnancy study.

The chain combines TRBV30 with TRBJ2-7; 14 bases align to TRBD2. Germline trimming cut 1 base from V and 4 bases from J; bases unmatched to any gene: 12. CDR1 GTSNPN and CDR2 SVGIG come from the germline V gene (reference sequence). CDR3 size: 18 residues. The CDR3 loop reads CAWSAGTSGRWGGYEQYF. Here the CDR3 DNA reads TGTGCCTGGAGTGCCGGGACTAGCGGGAGATGGGGAGGGTACGAGCAGTACTTC.

The V and J genes are TRBV19 and TRBJ2-3; TRBD1 might be the D (6 bases). The CDR3 is 12 residues long. Per germline, CDR1 LNHDA and CDR2 SQIVND (reference sequence). V was shortened by 4 bases and J by 7 bases, with 9 bases between the two germline ends. CDR3 region: CASSTQGYTQYF. The CDR3 DNA follows: TGTGCCAGTAGTACACAGGGATATACGCAGTATTTT. The full variable domain, in which reference TRBV19 and TRBJ2-3 provide the parts outside the CDR3, is DGGITQSPKYLFRKEGQNVTLSCEQNLNHDAMYWYRQDPGQGLRLIYYSQIVNDFQKGDIAEGYSVSREKKESFPLTVTSAQKNPTAFYLCASSTQGYTQYFGPGTRLTVL.

This chain uses TRBV4-1 with TRBJ1-1, with D perhaps TRBD1 (5 bases). This CDR3 spans 14 amino acids. The ends were cut back, 5 bases at V and 1 base at J, with 11 bases in the middle. Per germline, CDR1 MGHRA and CDR2 YSYEKL. CDR3: CASSALTGNTEAFF. CDR3 nucleotides: TGCGCCAGCAGCGCACTTACAGGGAACACTGAAGCTTTCTTT.

CDR3 nucleotides: TGTGCCAGCAGTTTTCTGGGGGCTTACGAGCAGTACTTC. It codes for CASSFLGAYEQYF. V and J are TRBV28 and TRBJ2-7; D is possibly TRBD1 (6 bases). Trimming removed 3 bases at V and 4 bases at J, with 10 bases between. CDR1 and CDR2 from the germline V gene are MDHEN and SYDVKM. The CDR3 extends over 13 amino acids.

V is TRBV4-3 and J is TRBJ2-7, with 9 bases aligning to TRBD1. The CDR3 has 15 amino acids. The junction had 4 bases not matched to a gene; V was cut back by 0 bases and J by 4 bases. CDR1 is LGHNA and CDR2 is YSLEER in the germline V gene. The chain's CDR3 is CASSQDIGQGYEQYF. The CDR3 region has the DNA TGCGCCAGCAGCCAAGATATAGGACAGGGGTACGAGCAGTACTTC.

This clone was seen only once. V and J are TRBV7-9 and TRBJ2-7, with TRBD1 matching over 8 bases. Germline-derived CDR1 and CDR2 are SEHNR and FQNEAQ (reference sequence). V dropped 4 bases and J dropped 2; count of bases not matched to a gene: 16. The CDR3 has 18 residues. This CDR3 reads CASSSDRVSLFKPYEQYF. CDR3 DNA sequence: TGTGCCAGCAGCTCGGACAGGGTAAGCCTATTTAAGCCCTACGAGCAGTACTTC. Full variable domain (rest looked up from reference TRBV7-9 and TRBJ2-7): DTGVSQNPRHKITKRGQNVTFRCDPISEHNRLYWYRQTLGQGPEFLTYFQNEAQLEKSRLLSDRFSAERPKGSFSTLEIQRTEQGDSAMYLCASSSDRVSLFKPYEQYFGPGTRLTVT.

The chain has TRBV28 and TRBJ2-1; maybe TRBD2 (5 bases). Germline-derived CDR1 and CDR2 are MDHEN and SYDVKM. There are 15 residues in the CDR3. Trimming cost V 5 bases and J 5 bases, with 16 bases left between them. The CDR3 region has the DNA TGTGCCAGCAGTCCGGATAGAGCGGCTAACAATGAGCAGTTCTTC. Its protein is CASSPDRAANNEQFF.

This chain connects TRBV5-1 to TRBJ2-7; 12 nucleotides match TRBD1. The length of the CDR3 is 14 residues. The germline CDR1 and CDR2 sequences are SGHRS and YFSETQ. V lost 3 bases and J lost 7; bases outside the gene matches: 5. The CDR3, as DNA: TGCGCCAGCAGCTGGGGGACAGGGGGCTTAGAGCAGTACTTC. Translating gives CASSWGTGGLEQYF.

This rearrangement joins TRBV19 to TRBJ2-3; 8 bases align to TRBD2. V lost 3 bases and J lost 6; bases outside the gene matches: 11. The CDR3 loop spans 16 amino acids. Germline-derived CDR1 and CDR2 are LNHDA and SQIVND (reference sequence). Written as DNA, the CDR3 is TGTGCCAGTAGTATGGAGCGGCGGGAGGCGTATGATACGCAGTATTTT. Residues: CASSMERREAYDTQYF.

The chain carries TRBV9 and TRBJ2-1; perhaps TRBD2 as D (5 bases). The germline V and J ends were trimmed by 3 bases and 4 bases, with 14 bases remaining between them. The CDR3 runs to 15 residues. The germline V gene has CDR1 SGDLS and CDR2 YYNGEE. The CDR3, as DNA: TGTGCCAGCAGCGCTCGGGAAGCGATGTACAATGAGCAGTTCTTC. Protein: CASSAREAMYNEQFF.

This clone was picked up one time. This chain links TRBV6-5 with TRBJ2-2; D not resolved. V was pared by 2 bases and J by 5 bases, with 6 bases between. Germline CDR1 reads MNHEY; CDR2 reads SVGAGI. The CDR3 runs to 13 residues. This chain's CDR3 is CASSYLTTGELFF. The CDR3 bases are TGTGCCAGCAGTTACCTAACGACCGGGGAGCTGTTTTTT.

The chain is built from TRBV15 and TRBJ1-1; no definite D call. Trimming removed 4 bases from V and 7 bases from J, with 13 bases in between. Germline CDR1 reads LNHNV; CDR2 reads YYDKDF (reference sequence). The CDR3 sequence is 13 residues long. CDR3 coding DNA: TGTGCCACCAGCATAGAGATGCTCGGTGAAGCTTTCTTT. This encodes CATSIEMLGEAFF.

This clone was detected a few times. The chain links TRBV2 to TRBJ2-3, with D possibly being TRBD2 (6 bases). The germline V and J ends were trimmed by 1 base and 4 bases, with 12 bases remaining between them. From germline, CDR1 is SNHLY and CDR2 FYNNEI. This CDR3 comprises 15 residues. CDR3 loop: CASSEGQGGADTQYF. As DNA, the CDR3 is TGTGCCAGCAGTGAAGGGCAGGGAGGCGCAGATACGCAGTATTTT.

V usage is TRBV6-1 and J usage is TRBJ1-1; no clear D gene. Trimming removed 6 bases at V and 3 bases at J, with 5 bases between. CDR1 is MNHNS, CDR2 SASEGT, per germline. The CDR3 spans 11 residues. CDR3 nucleotides: TGTGCCAGCAGGGGAGACACTGAAGCTTTCTTT. It is translated as CASRGDTEAFF.

The rearrangement links TRBV25-1 to TRBJ2-1, with D perhaps matching TRBD1 (6 bases). V was trimmed by 4 bases and J by 6 bases, leaving 16 bases between them. The germline V gene encodes CDR1 MGHDK and CDR2 SYGVNS. This CDR3 contains 15 residues. The CDR3 protein is CASSAEGVMVNEQFF. CDR3 in DNA: TGTGCCAGCAGTGCAGAGGGGGTTATGGTCAATGAGCAGTTCTTC.

This rearrangement joins TRBV9 to TRBJ2-2, with 9 bases lining up with TRBD1. CDR1 and CDR2 (germline): SGDLS, YYNGEE. The V and J ends lost 3 bases and 1 base, in that order; junction bases with no gene match: 10. The CDR3 covers 18 residues. CDR3 region: CASSEPITGGRNTGELFF. The DNA of the CDR3 is TGTGCCAGCAGCGAACCTATAACAGGGGGCAGGAACACCGGGGAGCTGTTTTTT.

The sample holds one count of this clone. This sequence joins TRBV2 and TRBJ1-5; TRBD1 aligns across 7 bases. The CDR3 loop spans 14 amino acids. Trimming took 3 bases from V and 4 from J; bases not matched to a gene: 3. The germline CDR1 and CDR2 sequences are SNHLY and FYNNEI. CDR3 nucleotides: TGTGCCAGCAGTGAGGGGACAGCAAATCAGCCCCAGCATTTT. It specifies CASSEGTANQPQHF.

A remark on this clone: Mismatch with germline at one junction end may stem from a read error. The V gene is TRBV7-7, the J gene TRBJ2-5; 8 bases fit TRBD1. This CDR3 comprises 14 residues. CDR1 is SSHAT and CDR2 is FNYEAQ in the germline V gene (reference sequence). The CDR3 spells CASSPRTGTETQYF. The DNA of the CDR3 is TGTGCTAGCAGCCCGAGGACAGGGACGGAGACCCAGTACTTC.

V and J are TRBV27 and TRBJ2-7, with D tentatively TRBD2 (6 bases). This CDR3 spans 13 amino acids. In germline, CDR1 is MNHEY, CDR2 SMNVEV (reference sequence). The germline V and J ends were trimmed by 3 bases and 6 bases, with 12 bases remaining between them. This CDR3 is CASSLEGAGEQYF. DNA for the CDR3: TGTGCCAGCAGTTTGGAGGGCGCCGGCGAGCAGTACTTC.

The chain links TRBV28 to TRBJ1-3; D is uncertain. Germline V gene sequence: CDR1 MDHEN, CDR2 SYDVKM. The CDR3 totals 15 residues. The ends were cut back, 8 bases at V and 0 bases at J, with 14 bases in the middle. The CDR3 sequence: CASAPRVISGNTIYF. The CDR3 DNA follows: TGTGCCAGCGCCCCCCGGGTCATCTCTGGAAACACCATATATTTT.

The chain couples TRBV28 to TRBJ2-7; TRBD2 matches 7 bases. CDR3 length: 15 residues. Unmatched junction bases numbered 19, after V lost 10 bases and J lost 7 bases. The germline gives CDR1 MDHEN, CDR2 SYDVKM. CDR3 coding DNA: TGTGCCACCAACCTCTGGGCTAGCGGAACGGGGGAGCAGTACTTC. This translates into CATNLWASGTGEQYF. Full variable domain (remainder filled in from reference TRBV28 and TRBJ2-7): DVKVTQSSRYLVKRTGEKVFLECVQDMDHENMFWYRQDPGLGLRLIYFSYDVKMKEKGDIPEGYSVSREKKERFSLILESASTNQTSMYLCATNLWASGTGEQYFGPGTRLTVT.

V gene TRBV29-1 combines with J gene TRBJ2-7; no firm D call. V was pared by 0 bases and J by 0 bases, with 3 bases between. CDR1 is SQVTM, CDR2 ANQGSEA, per germline. This CDR3 contains 12 residues. The CDR3 is CSVEDNSYEQYF. CDR3 DNA sequence: TGCAGCGTTGAAGACAACTCCTACGAGCAGTACTTC.

The CDR3 reads CASSLASRATDTQYF. CDR3 DNA sequence: TGTGCCAGCAGCTTAGCGTCGCGGGCTACAGATACGCAGTATTTT. The chain combines TRBV11-2 with TRBJ2-3; D perhaps matches TRBD2 (5 bases). CDR1 and CDR2 from the germline V gene are SGHAT and FQNNGV. Trimming cost V 1 base and J 3 bases, with 11 bases left between them. This CDR3 has 15 amino acids.

This chain uses TRBV27 with TRBJ2-3, with 9 bases matching TRBD2. This CDR3 comprises 15 residues. V was clipped by 3 bases and J by 6 bases; unmatched bases: 7. Germline assignment: CDR1 MNHEY and CDR2 SMNVEV (reference sequence). The CDR3 spells CASSLSSGRGDTQYF. In nucleotides, the CDR3 is TGTGCCAGCAGTTTGAGTAGCGGGAGAGGGGATACGCAGTATTTT.

This sequence joins TRBV27 and TRBJ2-7, with 10 positions matching TRBD1. This CDR3 has 15 residues. CDR1 and CDR2 from the germline V gene are MNHEY and SMNVEV (reference sequence). With V trimmed by 4 bases and J by 2 bases, 5 bases remained unmatched. The CDR3 protein is CASSWGQGKAYEQYF. The CDR3 DNA sequence: TGTGCCAGCAGTTGGGGACAGGGGAAAGCCTACGAGCAGTACTTC.

The chain has TRBV19 and TRBJ1-5, with a possible D match to TRBD1 (5 bases). CDR3 size: 15 residues. CDR1 and CDR2 from the germline V gene are LNHDA and SQIVND (reference sequence). Trimming shortened V by 1 base and J by 3 bases, and 10 bases separated the two germline ends. The CDR3 nucleotides are TGTGCCAGTAGTATAGGGTACAGGTCCAATCAGCCCCAGCATTTT. Amino acids: CASSIGYRSNQPQHF. Full variable domain (rest looked up from reference TRBV19 and TRBJ1-5): DGGITQSPKYLFRKEGQNVTLSCEQNLNHDAMYWYRQDPGQGLRLIYYSQIVNDFQKGDIAEGYSVSREKKESFPLTVTSAQKNPTAFYLCASSIGYRSNQPQHFGDGTRLSIL.

V and J are TRBV7-8 and TRBJ2-2; D call uncertain. The germline V gene encodes CDR1 SGHVS and CDR2 FQNEAQ. V was shortened by 2 bases and J by 5 bases, with 3 bases between the two germline ends. The CDR3 spans 12 residues. The CDR3 protein is CASSLYTGELFF. CDR3 coding DNA: TGTGCCAGCAGCTTATATACCGGGGAGCTGTTTTTT.